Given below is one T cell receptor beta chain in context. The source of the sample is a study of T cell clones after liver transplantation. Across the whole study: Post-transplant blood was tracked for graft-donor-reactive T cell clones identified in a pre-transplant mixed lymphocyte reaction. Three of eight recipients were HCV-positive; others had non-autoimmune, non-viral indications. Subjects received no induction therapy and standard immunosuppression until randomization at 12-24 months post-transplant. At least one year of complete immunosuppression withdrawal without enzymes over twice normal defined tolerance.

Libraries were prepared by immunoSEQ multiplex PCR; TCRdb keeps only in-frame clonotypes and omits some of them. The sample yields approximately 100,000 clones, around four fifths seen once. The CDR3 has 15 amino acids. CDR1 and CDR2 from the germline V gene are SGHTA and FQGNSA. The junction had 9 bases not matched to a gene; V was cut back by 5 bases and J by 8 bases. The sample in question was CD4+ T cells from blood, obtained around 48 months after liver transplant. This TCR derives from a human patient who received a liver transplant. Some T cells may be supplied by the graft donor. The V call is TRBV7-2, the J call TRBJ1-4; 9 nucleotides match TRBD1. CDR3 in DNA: TGTGCCAGCAGCCTAAACAGGGGGCGCGAGGAAAAACTGTTTTTT. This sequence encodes CASSLNRGREEKLFF.